The 22 T cell receptor beta chains listed next were all sequenced from one sample in a study of blood T cell repertoires in COVID-19. The protocol was immunoSEQ multiplex PCR, while the TCRdb copy is restricted to in-frame clones and leaves out a portion. This sample carries 200,000 to 250,000 clones, roughly 90% of them seen once, and the ten largest clones take roughly 16%. Sequencing was done on a sample of PBMCs or T cells enriched from blood (not recorded which). The receptors stem from a man aged 30-40 years who had been exposed to COVID-19.

In this sample, this clone turned up a few times. This chain joins TRBV11-2 and TRBJ2-7; TRBD2 matches at 9 bases. The CDR3 covers 17 residues. V was clipped by 1 base and J by 1 base; unmatched bases: 8. CDR1 is SGHAT, CDR2 FQNNGV, per germline. In DNA form, the CDR3 reads TGTGCCAGCAGCTTAGTTGGCGGCGGGGGGGCGTCCTACGAGCAGTACTTC. Translating it yields CASSLVGGGGASYEQYF.

J is TRBJ2-3 and V is TRBV2, with TRBD2 matching over 15 bases. After removal of 1 base from V and 2 bases from J, the junction contained 7 bases not matched to a gene. CDR3 length: 19 residues. Per the germline V gene, CDR1 is SNHLY and CDR2 is FYNNEI. The CDR3 is CASSEGTSGGARITDTQYF. The CDR3 coding sequence is TGTGCCAGCAGTGAAGGGACTAGCGGGGGGGCCCGAATCACAGATACGCAGTATTTT.

The J gene is TRBJ1-5, the V gene TRBV5-1; TRBD1 agrees at 7 bases. With V trimmed by 4 bases and J by 5 bases, 3 bases remained unmatched. Germline V gene lookup returns CDR1 SGHRS and CDR2 YFSETQ. This CDR3 region has 13 residues. CDR3 region: CASSQDRDQPQHF. CDR3 in DNA: TGCGCCAGCAGCCAAGACAGGGATCAGCCCCAGCATTTT.

A single count supports this clone. CDR3 sequence (DNA): TGCGCCAGCAGCTCTAAAACTAGCGGGGGTACCGGGGAGCTGTTTTTT. The encoded protein is CASSSKTSGGTGELFF. The chain is built from TRBV5-1 and TRBJ2-2; 11 nucleotides align to TRBD2. Trimming removed 3 bases from V and 5 bases from J; junction bases left unmatched: 6. Germline V gives CDR1 SGHRS, CDR2 YFSETQ. CDR3 length: 16 amino acids.

This clone has just one count. This sequence joins TRBV20-1 and TRBJ2-2; D gene uncertain. Germline CDR1 DFQATT, CDR2 SNEGSKA (reference sequence). V lost 6 bases to trimming and J lost 3 bases, with 14 bases between them. This CDR3 region has 14 residues. CDR3 residues: CSASLRHDTGELFF. CDR3 sequence (DNA): TGCAGTGCCAGTTTGAGACACGACACCGGGGAGCTGTTTTTT.

The chain links TRBV7-2 to TRBJ2-3, with D possibly being TRBD2 (6 bases). Per the germline V gene, CDR1 is SGHTA and CDR2 is FQGNSA. V gave up 1 base and J gave up 7 bases, with 15 bases separating them. The CDR3 contains 15 residues. The CDR3 nucleotides are TGTGCCAGCAGCTTAGGGGGCGGGGTTGGAAATACGCAGTATTTT. Translation gives CASSLGGGVGNTQYF.

The gene calls are TRBV5-1 and TRBJ2-2; perhaps TRBD1 as D (5 bases). Between the trimmed V and J ends, which lost 3 bases and 3 bases, there was a span of 9 bases. Per germline, CDR1 SGHRS and CDR2 YFSETQ. The CDR3 consists of 14 residues. The CDR3 sequence: CASSSIRDTGELFF. The CDR3 bases are TGCGCCAGCAGCTCCATCAGGGACACCGGGGAGCTGTTTTTT.

The chain is built from TRBV30 and TRBJ1-2; 7 bases align to TRBD1. Germline V gene data show CDR1 as GTSNPN and CDR2 as SVGIG (reference sequence). This CDR3 has 13 residues. V dropped 8 bases and J dropped 1; count of bases not matched to a gene: 7. The CDR3 DNA reads as TGTGCCCTACCTAGACAGGGTAACTATGGCTACACCTTC. This sequence encodes CALPRQGNYGYTF.

The chain recombines TRBV19 with TRBJ2-7; unclear D gene. V lost 3 bases and J lost 7, with 13 bases in between. The CDR3 has 13 amino acids. Germline V gene sequence: CDR1 LNHDA, CDR2 SQIVND (reference sequence). The CDR3 DNA is TGTGCCAGTAGTATGAGCTTCTTGTGGGAGCAGTACTTC. This encodes CASSMSFLWEQYF.

In its sample, this clone was seen a few times. The V and J genes are TRBV9 and TRBJ1-6; D not certain. V gave up 0 bases and J gave up 10 bases, with 11 bases separating them. From germline, CDR1 is SGDLS and CDR2 YYNGEE. This CDR3 spans 14 amino acids. The CDR3, as DNA: TGTGCCAGCAGCGTAGAGGCGGGTGACTCACCCCTCCACTTT. Amino acid sequence: CASSVEAGDSPLHF.

This chain uses TRBV5-1 with TRBJ2-3; the match to TRBD1 covers 7 bases. The length of the CDR3 is 16 residues. V was pared by 1 base and J by 0 bases, with 5 bases of the junction left unmatched. Germline CDR1 and CDR2: SGHRS and YFSETQ. The CDR3 reads CASSLFGTESTDTQYF. As DNA, the CDR3 is TGCGCCAGCAGCTTGTTCGGGACAGAGAGCACAGATACGCAGTATTTT.

The gene calls are TRBV4-3 and TRBJ2-7, with 11 bases lining up with TRBD2. Germline V CDR1 and CDR2: LGHNA, YSLEER. CDR3 length equals 16 residues. J lost 7 bases, V lost 0 bases, and 8 bases had no gene match. CDR3 loop: CASSQDVASGGREQYF. The CDR3 DNA follows: TGCGCCAGCAGCCAAGATGTGGCTAGCGGGGGGAGGGAGCAGTACTTC.

The chain uses TRBV14 and TRBJ1-1, with unresolved D. This CDR3 region has 14 residues. Germline V lookup: CDR1 SGHDN, CDR2 FVKESK. Trimming left V 2 bases short and J 0 bases short, with 7 bases between. CDR3 DNA: TGTGCCAGCAGCCAAAGAGACATGAACACTGAAGCTTTCTTT. It translates to CASSQRDMNTEAFF.

The chain has TRBV4-2 and TRBJ2-3; D gene unclear. Germline V gene data show CDR1 as LGHNA and CDR2 as YNFKEQ. The CDR3 runs 16 residues. The germline V and J ends were trimmed by 0 bases and 2 bases, with 12 bases remaining between them. In nucleotides, the CDR3 is TGTGCCAGCAGCCAAGATGTGGGCAACCCCACAGATACGCAGTATTTT. This sequence encodes CASSQDVGNPTDTQYF.

This chain uses TRBV7-3 with TRBJ2-1, with 7 positions matching TRBD1. The junction had 8 bases not matched to a gene; V was cut back by 5 bases and J by 1 base. The germline V gene has CDR1 SGHTA and CDR2 FQGTGA. The CDR3 extends over 16 amino acids. The CDR3 sequence is CASSPRGPTSYNEQFF. In DNA, the CDR3 is TGTGCCAGCAGCCCAAGGGGGCCGACATCCTACAATGAGCAGTTCTTC.

The chain uses TRBV10-3 and TRBJ1-4; no reliable D call. This CDR3 has 13 residues. V lost 4 bases, J lost 7 bases, and 10 bases lay in between. The germline CDR1 and CDR2 sequences are ENHRY and SYGVKD. CDR3 sequence: CAISVAEGEKLFF. Here the CDR3 DNA reads TGTGCCATCAGTGTCGCGGAGGGTGAAAAACTGTTTTTT.

This clone was picked up one time. The chain recombines TRBV7-2 with TRBJ2-7; 7 bases match TRBD2. Unmatched junction bases numbered 6, after V lost 2 bases and J lost 2 bases. The CDR3 covers 15 residues. Germline values: CDR1 SGHTA, CDR2 FQGNSA. CDR3 nucleotide sequence: TGTGCCAGCAGCTTAAGTGCCGGGGGGACCTACGAGCAGTACTTC. It codes for CASSLSAGGTYEQYF.

The rearrangement joins TRBV2 to TRBJ2-2; 8 nucleotides agree with TRBD1. This CDR3 region has 16 residues. Per germline, CDR1 SNHLY and CDR2 FYNNEI. J lost 6 bases, V lost 3 bases, and 9 bases had no gene match. The DNA for the CDR3 is TGTGCCAGCAGTGATTGGGGGGACAGGTCTCCCGGGGAGCTGTTTTTT. This translates into CASSDWGDRSPGELFF.

The rearrangement links TRBV19 to TRBJ1-1, with no clear D. The CDR3 consists of 13 residues. Germline CDR1 and CDR2: LNHDA and SQIVND (reference sequence). V lost 2 bases to trimming and J lost 0 bases, with 4 bases between them. CDR3 in DNA: TGTGCCAGTAGTATACCCATGAACACTGAAGCTTTCTTT. Translation: CASSIPMNTEAFF. The whole variable domain, remainder taken from reference TRBV19 and TRBJ1-1, is DGGITQSPKYLFRKEGQNVTLSCEQNLNHDAMYWYRQDPGQGLRLIYYSQIVNDFQKGDIAEGYSVSREKKESFPLTVTSAQKNPTAFYLCASSIPMNTEAFFGQGTRLTVV.

This clone has just one count. The V and J genes are TRBV7-7 and TRBJ2-3, with D perhaps matching TRBD1 (6 bases). Trimming pared 5 bases from V and 1 base from J, leaving 13 bases between. This CDR3 is 15 amino acids long. Germline loops: CDR1 SSHAT, CDR2 FNYEAQ (reference sequence). The CDR3 region has the DNA TGTGCCAGCAGCCGGATAGGGGGTGGCACAGATACGCAGTATTTT. Encoded protein: CASSRIGGGTDTQYF. The full variable domain, in which reference TRBV7-7 and TRBJ2-3 provide the parts outside the CDR3, is GAGVSQSPRYKVTKRGQDVTLRCDPISSHATLYWYQQALGQGPEFLTYFNYEAQPDKSGLPSDRFSAERPEGSISTLTIQRTEQRDSAMYRCASSRIGGGTDTQYFGPGTRLTVL.

The chain is built from TRBV2 and TRBJ1-2; D unresolved. The germline V gene has CDR1 SNHLY and CDR2 FYNNEI. V lost 8 bases to trimming and J lost 2 bases, with 9 bases between them. The CDR3 length is 12 residues. This CDR3 is CASGGQNYGYTF. The CDR3 DNA reads TGTGCCAGCGGTGGGCAGAACTATGGCTACACCTTC.

This chain uses TRBV5-6 with TRBJ1-1, with D maybe TRBD1 (6 bases). V was trimmed by 2 bases and J by 11 bases, leaving 10 bases between them. Germline loops: CDR1 SGHDT, CDR2 YYEEEE. There are 11 residues in the CDR3. The CDR3, as DNA: TGTGCCAGCAGCTTCGGGACACTGGCTTTCTTT. Translating it yields CASSFGTLAFF.